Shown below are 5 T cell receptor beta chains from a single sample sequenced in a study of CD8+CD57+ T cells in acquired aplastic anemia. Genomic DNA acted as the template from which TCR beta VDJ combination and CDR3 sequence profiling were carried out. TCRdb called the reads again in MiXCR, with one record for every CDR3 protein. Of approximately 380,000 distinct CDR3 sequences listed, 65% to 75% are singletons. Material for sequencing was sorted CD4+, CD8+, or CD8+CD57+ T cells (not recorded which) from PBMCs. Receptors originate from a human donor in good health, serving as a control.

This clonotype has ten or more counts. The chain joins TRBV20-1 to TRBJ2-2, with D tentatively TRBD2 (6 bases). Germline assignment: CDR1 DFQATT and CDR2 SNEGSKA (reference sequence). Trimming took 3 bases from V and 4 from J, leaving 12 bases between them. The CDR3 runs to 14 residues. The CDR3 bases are TGCAGTGCTAGGGCTAGCGAGGGCACCGGGGAGCTGTTTTTT. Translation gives CSARASEGTGELFF.

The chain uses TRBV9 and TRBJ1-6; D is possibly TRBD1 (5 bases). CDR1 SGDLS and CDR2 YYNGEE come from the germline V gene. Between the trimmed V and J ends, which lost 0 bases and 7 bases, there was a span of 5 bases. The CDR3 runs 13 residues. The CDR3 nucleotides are TGTGCCAGCAGCGTAGGGACAAATTCACCCCTCCACTTT. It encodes CASSVGTNSPLHF.

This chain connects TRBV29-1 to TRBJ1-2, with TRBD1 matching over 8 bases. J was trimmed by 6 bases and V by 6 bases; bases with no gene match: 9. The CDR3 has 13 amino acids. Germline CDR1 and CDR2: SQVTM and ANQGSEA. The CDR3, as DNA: TGCAGCGTGGCGGGACAGGCGAAAGATGGCTACACCTTC. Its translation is CSVAGQAKDGYTF.

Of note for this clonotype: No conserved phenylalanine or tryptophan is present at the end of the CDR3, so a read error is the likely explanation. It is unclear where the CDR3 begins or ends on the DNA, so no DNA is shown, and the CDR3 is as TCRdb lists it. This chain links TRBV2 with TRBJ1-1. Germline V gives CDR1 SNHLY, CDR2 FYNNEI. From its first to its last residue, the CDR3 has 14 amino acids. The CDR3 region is CASSLNRVSSEAFG.

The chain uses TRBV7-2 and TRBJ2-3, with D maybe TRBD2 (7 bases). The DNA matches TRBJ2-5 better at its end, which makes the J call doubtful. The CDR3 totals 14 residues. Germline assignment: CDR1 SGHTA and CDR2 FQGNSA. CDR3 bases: TGTGCCAGCAGGGGCAACGGGGAGGGGGATACCCAGTACTTC. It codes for CASRGNGEGDTQYF.